This T cell receptor (beta chain) emerged from a study of blood T cell repertoires in COVID-19. Germline loops: CDR1 GTSNPN, CDR2 SVGIG (reference sequence). There are 15 residues in the CDR3. V trimming: 1 base; J trimming: 6 bases; junction bases outside the gene matches: 6. Clones were read by immunoSEQ multiplex PCR, and TCRdb kept only the in-frame ones, dropping some. The sample records about 400,000 clones, 80% to 90% being singletons. Sequencing was performed on peripheral blood. This receptor was obtained from a man aged 35-49 years with acute or convalescent COVID-19. V gene TRBV30 combines with J gene TRBJ1-6; TRBD1 agrees at 7 bases. Here the CDR3 DNA reads TGTGCCTGGAGTGAGATAGGGGGCGGTAATTCACCCCTCCACTTT. Its protein product is CAWSEIGGGNSPLHF.